The 16 T cell receptor beta chains below were found in one sample sequenced in a study of CD8+ T cells in alopecia areata. Treatment noted: oral pan-JAK inhibitor, 5-10 mg twice daily. Investigators isolated RNA and reverse transcribed it into cDNA to act as the sequencing template. The protocol was immunoSEQ multiplex PCR, while the TCRdb copy is restricted to in-frame clones and leaves out a portion. The sample has 190,000 or so clones; about three fifths are singletons. The sequenced sample was CD4+ T cells sorted from blood, obtained at week 24, from a patient treated with tofacitinib. The receptors were gathered from a human donor with alopecia areata.

The rearrangement uses TRBV19 and TRBJ2-1; 11 bases align to TRBD2. The CDR3 runs 15 residues. V gave up 6 bases and J gave up 4 bases; unmatched junction bases: 5. The germline V gene encodes CDR1 LNHDA and CDR2 SQIVND (reference sequence). This CDR3 is CASRRGLAVYNEQFF. The CDR3, as DNA: TGTGCCAGTAGACGGGGACTAGCGGTGTACAATGAGCAGTTCTTC. Full variable domain (outside the CDR3, taken from reference TRBV19 and TRBJ2-1): DGGITQSPKYLFRKEGQNVTLSCEQNLNHDAMYWYRQDPGQGLRLIYYSQIVNDFQKGDIAEGYSVSREKKESFPLTVTSAQKNPTAFYLCASRRGLAVYNEQFFGPGTRLTVL.

V usage is TRBV4-3 and J usage is TRBJ2-2, with unresolved D. Germline loops: CDR1 LGHNA, CDR2 YSLEER. The CDR3 has 16 amino acids. The V end was cut by 0 bases, the J end by 0 bases, with 8 bases between. This chain's CDR3 is CASSQDSRPNTGELFF. The CDR3 region has the DNA TGCGCCAGCAGCCAAGACAGCCGTCCGAACACCGGGGAGCTGTTTTTT.

The V and J genes are TRBV29-1 and TRBJ1-2; D is uncertain. V lost 1 base and J 2 bases, leaving 8 bases between the germline ends. CDR3 length: 13 residues. From germline, CDR1 is SQVTM and CDR2 ANQGSEA. The CDR3 DNA sequence: TGCAGCGTTGAAGTCAGGCAGAACTATGGCTACACCTTC. It translates to CSVEVRQNYGYTF. The variable domain in full, with the rest retrieved from reference TRBV29-1 and TRBJ1-2, is SAVISQKPSRDICQRGTSLTIQCQVDSQVTMMFWYRQQPGQSLTLIATANQGSEATYESGFVIDKFPISRPNLTFSTLTVSNMSPEDSSIYLCSVEVRQNYGYTFGSGTRLTVV.

The genes are TRBV5-6 and TRBJ1-5; D is unclear. The germline V gene has CDR1 SGHDT and CDR2 YYEEEE. V was pared by 2 bases and J by 2 bases, with 14 bases between. This CDR3 comprises 16 residues. The CDR3 nucleotides read TGTGCCAGCAGCTTCTGGTCCGGGCTGGGCAATCAGCCCCAGCATTTT. Translated, it gives CASSFWSGLGNQPQHF.

This clone was observed a few times. The chain links TRBV2 to TRBJ1-1; D uncertain. V shed 9 bases and J shed 4 bases, with 15 bases lying between them. The CDR3 runs 13 residues. CDR1 SNHLY and CDR2 FYNNEI come from the germline V gene. CDR3 protein: CASSRDSVTEAFF. The CDR3 DNA follows: TGTGCCAGTTCTCGGGATTCAGTCACTGAAGCTTTCTTT.

The genes are TRBV6-5 and TRBJ1-2; 8 positions agree with TRBD1. Looked up from germline, CDR1 is MNHEY and CDR2 is SVGAGI. After removal of 8 bases from V and 3 bases from J, the junction contained 8 bases not matched to a gene. The CDR3 contains 14 residues. As DNA, the CDR3 is TGTGCCAGCGGAAATTCAGGGGGCGACTATGGCTACACCTTC. Amino acid sequence: CASGNSGGDYGYTF.

The chain combines TRBV30 with TRBJ1-3; 7 nucleotides match TRBD1. Germline V CDR1 and CDR2: GTSNPN, SVGIG (reference sequence). J lost 0 bases, V lost 3 bases, and 8 bases had no gene match. The CDR3 runs 16 residues. CDR3 DNA sequence: TGTGCCTGGAGGGATGGGACAGTCCTCTCTGGAAACACCATATATTTT. This gives the protein CAWRDGTVLSGNTIYF. Looking up the rest from reference TRBV30 and TRBJ1-3 gives the full variable domain: SQTIHQWPATLVQPVGSPLSLECTVEGTSNPNLYWYRQAAGRGLQLLFYSVGIGQISSEVPQNLSASRPQDRQFILSSKKLLLSDSGFYLCAWRDGTVLSGNTIYFGEGSWLTVV.

This clone was detected once. This chain uses TRBV30 with TRBJ2-2; no firm D call. CDR1 and CDR2 from the germline V gene are GTSNPN and SVGIG (reference sequence). This CDR3 has 15 amino acids. V lost 3 bases and J lost 0, with 11 bases in between. CDR3 in amino acids: CAWRAIAANTGELFF. CDR3 in DNA: TGTGCCTGGAGAGCGATAGCCGCGAACACCGGGGAGCTGTTTTTT. Based on the CDR3 plus reference TRBV30 and TRBJ2-2, the full variable domain is SQTIHQWPATLVQPVGSPLSLECTVEGTSNPNLYWYRQAAGRGLQLLFYSVGIGQISSEVPQNLSASRPQDRQFILSSKKLLLSDSGFYLCAWRAIAANTGELFFGEGSRLTVL.

The table lists this clone with a count of one. The chain recombines TRBV6-5 with TRBJ1-6, with a tentative D call TRBD1 (5 bases). The CDR3 covers 16 residues. Germline V gene sequence: CDR1 MNHEY, CDR2 SVGAGI. Trimming removed 0 bases at V and 10 bases at J, with 16 bases between. In nucleotides, the CDR3 is TGTGCCAGCAGTTACTCAACGACAGTTCTCGAATCACCCCTCCACTTT. Its protein product is CASSYSTTVLESPLHF.

This chain connects TRBV30 to TRBJ2-2; D uncertain. V lost 0 bases and J lost 0, with 8 bases in between. Germline lookup yields CDR1 GTSNPN and CDR2 SVGIG (reference sequence). The CDR3 contains 15 residues. The CDR3 spells CAWSVGATNTGELFF. In nucleotides, the CDR3 is TGTGCCTGGAGTGTTGGAGCAACGAACACCGGGGAGCTGTTTTTT.

This chain joins TRBV5-6 and TRBJ1-4; no reliable D call. CDR3 length: 16 amino acids. In germline, CDR1 is SGHDT, CDR2 YYEEEE. V lost 0 bases to trimming and J lost 6 bases, with 15 bases between them. The CDR3 region is CASSLVGTGWDEKLFF. CDR3 sequence (DNA): TGTGCCAGCAGCTTGGTTGGAACTGGGTGGGATGAAAAACTGTTTTTT.

The chain carries TRBV4-3 and TRBJ1-2, with 7 bases matching TRBD1. The CDR3 is made up of 15 amino acids. Germline CDR1 reads LGHNA; CDR2 reads YSLEER. V lost 3 bases and J lost 5; bases outside the gene matches: 9. This chain's CDR3 is CASSQETGFFYGYTF. As DNA, the CDR3 is TGCGCCAGCAGCCAGGAGACAGGGTTCTTTTATGGCTACACCTTC.

The V and J genes are TRBV5-1 and TRBJ2-7, with D possibly called TRBD1 or TRBD2 (5 bases each). Germline V gene sequence: CDR1 SGHRS, CDR2 YFSETQ. Trimming cost V 0 bases and J 10 bases, with 11 bases left between them. This CDR3 spans 12 amino acids. The CDR3 bases are TGCGCCAGCAGCTTGGGGGACCTCGTCCAGTACTTC. This encodes CASSLGDLVQYF.

The J gene is TRBJ1-2, the V gene TRBV7-6; D is ambiguous. CDR3 length equals 13 residues. The V gene lost 0 bases and the J gene lost 8 bases, with 10 bases spanning the gap. Germline V lookup: CDR1 SGHVS, CDR2 FNYEAQ. Here the CDR3 reads CASSLAPREGYTF. CDR3 nucleotides: TGTGCCAGCAGCTTAGCCCCGCGGGAAGGCTACACCTTC.

This chain links TRBV6-6 with TRBJ1-2; D gene ambiguous. The CDR3 is 12 residues long. With 4 bases removed from V and 8 bases from J, the gap between germline ends came to 11 bases. Germline CDR1 and CDR2: MNHNY and SVGAGI (reference sequence). The CDR3 DNA is TGTGCCAGCAGTTCCAGGTCGGAAGGCTACACCTTC. Its protein is CASSSRSEGYTF.

This clone was counted between two and nine times. The rearrangement joins TRBV19 to TRBJ2-2; tentatively, D is TRBD1 (5 bases). The CDR3 has 16 residues. V was trimmed by 4 bases and J by 1 base, leaving 13 bases between them. Looked up from germline, CDR1 is LNHDA and CDR2 is SQIVND (reference sequence). This chain's CDR3 is CASSRTDSMNTGELFF. The CDR3 DNA sequence: TGTGCCAGTAGTAGAACAGACAGCATGAACACCGGGGAGCTGTTTTTT.